One sample yielded the 15 T cell receptor beta chains listed below, sequenced in a study of blood T cells in healthy people across ages. A second PCR, run for about 7 to 11 cycles, used a sample-barcoded 5' primer plus a J-beta primer mix. TCRdb re-called the 5' RACE reads through MiXCR, storing one row per CDR3 protein. The sample includes 1.8 million or so distinct CDR3 sequences, around 40% of them seen just once. The specimen was blood. All receptors come from a human donor in good health.

The rearrangement uses TRBV29-1 and TRBJ1-5; D is ambiguous. The CDR3 runs 13 residues. Germline values: CDR1 SQVTM, CDR2 ANQGSEA. V lost 4 bases to trimming and J lost 1 base, with 8 bases between them. The CDR3 nucleotides are TGCAGCGTTGGGATGAGGAGCAATCAGCCCCAGCATTTT. Its protein product is CSVGMRSNQPQHF.

The genes are TRBV7-2 and TRBJ1-1, with D maybe TRBD1 (6 bases). CDR1 and CDR2 from the germline V gene are SGHTA and FQGNSA. The CDR3 extends over 15 amino acids. Trimming removed 4 bases from V and 1 base from J, with 13 bases in between. The CDR3 DNA follows: TGTGCCAGCAGCTCTAACGGGACACCGAACACTGAAGCTTTCTTT. Translated, it gives CASSSNGTPNTEAFF.

A single count supports this clonotype. The rearrangement joins TRBV6-5 to TRBJ1-2; 7 nucleotides align to TRBD1. The germline gives CDR1 MNHEY, CDR2 SVGAGI. The CDR3 totals 19 residues. The junction had 19 bases not matched to a gene; V was cut back by 0 bases and J by 6 bases. Written as DNA, the CDR3 is TGTGCCAGCAGTTACTCGAGTCCCGTCCGCGGGACAGAAAAAAATGGCTACACCTTC. Its translation is CASSYSSPVRGTEKNGYTF.

Turning to this clonotype: One junction end does not reproduce the germline sequence, and a read error may be involved. This chain links TRBV12-3 or TRBV12-4 with TRBJ2-3; no clear D gene. The CDR3 extends over 15 amino acids. CDR3 DNA sequence: TGTGCCAGCAGTCCTAGGCCAGAGAGGAGAGATATGCAGTATTTT. Encoded protein: CASSPRPERRDMQYF.

Points on this clonotype: One junction end does not reproduce the germline sequence, and a read error may be involved. The V call is TRBV5-4, the J call TRBJ1-2, with D uncertain. The CDR3 extends over 15 amino acids. Germline values: CDR1 SGHNT, CDR2 YYREEE (reference sequence). CDR3 bases: TGTGCCAGCAGCTTGGGCCTGAGGCCCAACTATGGCCACACCTTC. Encoded protein: CASSLGLRPNYGHTF.

This clonotype was seen only once. V gene TRBV21-1 combines with J gene TRBJ1-2; the table's TRBD1 call for D was not verified on the DNA. TRBV21-1 is a documented pseudogene. The CDR3 totals 14 residues. The CDR3 sequence is CASSKQGKDYGYTF. As DNA, the CDR3 is TGTGCCAGCAGCAAACAGGGGAAGGACTATGGCTACACCTTC.

The CDR3, as DNA: TGTGCCAGCAGCTTATTTTTGGGGGGTACTGAAGCTTTCTTT. Its translation is CASSLFLGGTEAFF. The chain links TRBV7-2 to TRBJ1-1, with D maybe TRBD1 (5 bases). This CDR3 contains 14 residues. V was shortened by 2 bases and J by 5 bases, with 12 bases between the two germline ends. In germline, CDR1 is SGHTA, CDR2 FQGNSA. The variable domain in full, completed from reference TRBV7-2 and TRBJ1-1, reads GAGVSQSPSNKVTEKGKDVELRCDPISGHTALYWYRQSLGQGLEFLIYFQGNSAPDKSGLPSDRFSAERTGGSVSTLTIQRTQQEDSAVYLCASSLFLGGTEAFFGQGTRLTVV.

In this sample, this clonotype turned up a few times. The CDR3 sequence is CASSFIRTNYGYTF. In DNA, the CDR3 is TGTGCCAGCAGCTTTATCAGGACTAACTATGGCTACACCTTC. The chain carries TRBV3-1 and TRBJ1-2; D is unresolved. Between the trimmed V and J ends, which lost 5 bases and 0 bases, there was a span of 10 bases. The germline V gene encodes CDR1 LGHDT and CDR2 YNNKEL (reference sequence). The CDR3 spans 14 residues.

This clonotype came up a few times. This chain links TRBV6-6 with TRBJ1-1, with 8 nucleotides matching TRBD1. After removal of 7 bases from V and 5 bases from J, the junction contained 9 bases not matched to a gene. Per germline, CDR1 MNHNY and CDR2 SVGAGI (reference sequence). The length of the CDR3 is 14 residues. CDR3 region: CASTDGQGGTEAFF. The CDR3 DNA is TGTGCCAGCACCGACGGACAGGGAGGGACTGAAGCTTTCTTT.

In this sample, this clonotype turned up a few times. The chain recombines TRBV7-3 with TRBJ2-3, with D perhaps matching TRBD1 or TRBD2 (7 bases each). Germline CDR1 SGHTA, CDR2 FQGTGA. Between the trimmed V and J ends, which lost 5 bases and 2 bases, there was a span of 14 bases. The CDR3 runs 15 residues. The CDR3 bases are TGTGCCAGCAGCCCCCAGGGGGGGAACACAGATACGCAGTATTTT. Protein sequence: CASSPQGGNTDTQYF.

In DNA, the CDR3 is TGTGCCAGCAGTTTTACGGTATTCGACGGCAATCAGCCCCAGCATTTT. Its translation is CASSFTVFDGNQPQHF. This sequence joins TRBV12-3 or TRBV12-4 and TRBJ1-5, with D unresolved. V was cut by 3 bases and J by 2 bases, with 14 bases left in between. The CDR3 has 16 amino acids.

This clonotype was counted a few times. This chain connects TRBV7-9 to TRBJ1-2; a possible D gene is TRBD1 (5 bases). CDR3 length equals 15 residues. V lost 7 bases and J lost 3, with 18 bases in between. Germline CDR1 reads SEHNR; CDR2 reads FQNEAQ (reference sequence). CDR3 nucleotide sequence: TGTGCCAGCACCGTAGCTGGACGGGGGGACTATGGCTACACCTTC. As protein: CASTVAGRGDYGYTF.

V and J are TRBV2 and TRBJ1-5, with unresolved D. With 0 bases removed from V and 3 bases from J, the gap between germline ends came to 12 bases. The CDR3 runs 16 residues. Per the germline V gene, CDR1 is SNHLY and CDR2 is FYNNEI. This CDR3 is CASSEASGIHNQPQHF. The CDR3 nucleotides are TGTGCCAGCAGTGAAGCGTCAGGCATCCACAATCAGCCCCAGCATTTT.

This clonotype has only a few counts. The chain recombines TRBV4-1 with TRBJ2-4, with 10 bases aligning to TRBD1. The CDR3 spans 17 residues. The germline V gene encodes CDR1 MGHRA and CDR2 YSYEKL. With V trimmed by 3 bases and J by 1 base, 6 bases remained unmatched. The CDR3 DNA follows: TGCGCCAGCAGCCAGACCGGGACAGGGGTGGCCAAAAACATTCAGTACTTC. Its protein is CASSQTGTGVAKNIQYF.

The genes are TRBV2 and TRBJ2-7; D is uncertain. Germline V lookup: CDR1 SNHLY, CDR2 FYNNEI. The CDR3 is made up of 15 amino acids. Trimming took off 8 bases at V and 0 bases at J, with 17 bases between the two ends. The CDR3 loop is CASRISFSDSYEQYF. In nucleotides, the CDR3 is TGTGCCAGCCGAATCTCCTTCAGTGACTCCTACGAGCAGTACTTC.